This paragraph reports one T cell receptor beta chain. The sample is drawn from a study of blood T cell repertoires in COVID-19. Looking at the study overall: There were acute and convalescent COVID-19 samples, and they came from the United States, Italy and Spain. Sample material is recorded as cDNA or gDNA derived from T cells, B-cell-depleted T cells, or PBMCs.

In the study's own analysis: Amplifying reference gene primers gave estimates of nucleated cell counts. Method: immunoSEQ multiplex PCR; TCRdb's copy keeps in-frame clones and lacks some. V and J calls and clone size are copied from that table; D and trimming were computed from the DNA. The sample shows under 250,000 clones, 82% of them seen only once. V shed 5 bases, J shed 3 bases, and the junction held 4 bases outside the gene matches. Germline V gene lookup returns CDR1 SGHAT and CDR2 FQDESV (reference sequence). CDR3 length: 15 amino acids. Sequencing was done on a sample of peripheral blood. The TCR originated in a woman between 40 and 55 years old with acute or convalescent COVID-19. This chain connects TRBV11-1 to TRBJ2-2; the match to TRBD2 covers 9 bases. The CDR3 DNA follows: TGTGCCAGCAGCCTTACTAGCGGGTACACCGGGGAGCTGTTTTTT. Encoded protein: CASSLTSGYTGELFF.